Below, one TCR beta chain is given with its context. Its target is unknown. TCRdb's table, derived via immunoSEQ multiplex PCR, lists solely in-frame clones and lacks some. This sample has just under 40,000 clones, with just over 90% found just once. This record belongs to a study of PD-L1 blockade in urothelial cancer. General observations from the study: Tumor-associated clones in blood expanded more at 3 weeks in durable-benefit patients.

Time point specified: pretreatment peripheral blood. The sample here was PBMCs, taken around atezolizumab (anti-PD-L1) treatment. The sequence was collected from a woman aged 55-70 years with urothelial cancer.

This chain's CDR3 is CASSLGPGLAGYEQYF. DNA of the CDR3: TGTGCCAGCAGCCTAGGTCCGGGACTAGCGGGATACGAGCAGTACTTC. This rearrangement joins TRBV2 to TRBJ2-7, with 13 bases lining up with TRBD2. CDR1 and CDR2 from the germline V gene are SNHLY and FYNNEI. Trimming cost V 6 bases and J 4 bases; bases outside gene matches: 9. This CDR3 comprises 16 residues.